This record looks at one T cell receptor beta chain sequence and its context. What it binds is not known. The record originates from a study of blood T cells in healthy people across ages. Roughly 10 milliliters of peripheral blood were drawn from each donor. The amount of total RNA extracted per sample was at least 5 micrograms. Trimming removed 3 bases from V and 5 bases from J; junction bases left unmatched: 6. CDR1 LGHNA and CDR2 YNFKEQ come from the germline V gene. The CDR3 totals 15 residues. Overall study results and limits: With naive T cell percentage, TCR beta diversity showed a strong correlation. There were more naive CD4+ cells and higher diversity in long-lived donors than in aged donors.

PCR was performed a second time for about 7 to 12 cycles using a sample-barcoded 5' primer and a J-beta primer mix. TCRdb reprocessed the 5' RACE reads with MiXCR, giving one entry per CDR3 protein. This sample has about 1.4 million distinct CDR3 sequences, with almost 60% found just once. This receptor was obtained from a man younger than 35 in good health. The sequencing sample was made of blood. This chain uses TRBV4-2 with TRBJ1-4; TRBD1 agrees at 7 bases. In nucleotides, the CDR3 is TGTGCCAGCAGCCAGTCCGACAGGGAGAATGAAAAACTGTTTTTT. It yields the protein CASSQSDRENEKLFF.